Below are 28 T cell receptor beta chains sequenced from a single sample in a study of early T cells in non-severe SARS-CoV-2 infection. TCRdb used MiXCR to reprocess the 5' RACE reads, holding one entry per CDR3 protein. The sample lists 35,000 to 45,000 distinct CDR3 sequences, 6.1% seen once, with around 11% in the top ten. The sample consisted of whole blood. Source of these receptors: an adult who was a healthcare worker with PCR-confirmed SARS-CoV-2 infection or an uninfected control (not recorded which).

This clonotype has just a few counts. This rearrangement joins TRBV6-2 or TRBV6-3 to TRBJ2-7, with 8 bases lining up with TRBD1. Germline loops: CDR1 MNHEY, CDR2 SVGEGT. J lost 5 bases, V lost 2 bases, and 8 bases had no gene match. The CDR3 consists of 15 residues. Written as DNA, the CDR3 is TGTGCCAGCAGTTACCCGCCGGACAGGGCCCACGAGCAGTACTTC. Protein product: CASSYPPDRAHEQYF.

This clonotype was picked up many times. The CDR3 loop is CSARPDRVRSTDTQYF. DNA of the CDR3: TGCAGTGCCAGGCCCGACAGGGTCCGGAGCACAGATACGCAGTATTTT. V and J are TRBV20-1 and TRBJ2-3; TRBD1 matches 7 bases. The germline V gene has CDR1 DFQATT and CDR2 SNEGSKA (reference sequence). The CDR3 has 16 residues. Trimming removed 6 bases from V and 0 bases from J; junction bases left unmatched: 12.

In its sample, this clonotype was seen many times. CDR3 sequence (DNA): TGTGCCAGCAGTTTAACTACTCAATATAGCAATCAGCCCCAGCATTTT. Residues: CASSLTTQYSNQPQHF. The chain joins TRBV12-3 or TRBV12-4 to TRBJ1-5; D is uncertain. The CDR3 has 16 residues. V was pared by 2 bases and J by 0 bases, with 11 bases between.

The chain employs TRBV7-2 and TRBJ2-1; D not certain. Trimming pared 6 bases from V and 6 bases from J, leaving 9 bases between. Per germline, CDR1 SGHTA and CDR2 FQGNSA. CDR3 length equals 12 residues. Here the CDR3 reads CASSQLSNEQFF. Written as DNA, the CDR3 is TGTGCCAGCAGTCAGCTGTCCAATGAGCAGTTCTTC.

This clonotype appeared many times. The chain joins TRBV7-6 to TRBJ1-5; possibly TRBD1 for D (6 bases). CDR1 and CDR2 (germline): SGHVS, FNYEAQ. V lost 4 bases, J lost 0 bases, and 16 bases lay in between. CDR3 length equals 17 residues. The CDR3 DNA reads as TGTGCCAGCAGCTCCGGGACAAACCTTTATAGCAATCAGCCCCAGCATTTT. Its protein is CASSSGTNLYSNQPQHF.

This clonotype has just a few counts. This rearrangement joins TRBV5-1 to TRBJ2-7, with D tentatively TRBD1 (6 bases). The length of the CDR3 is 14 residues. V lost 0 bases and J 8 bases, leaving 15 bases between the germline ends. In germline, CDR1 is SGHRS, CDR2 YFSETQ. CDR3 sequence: CASSLGDKIAQQYF. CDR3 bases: TGCGCCAGCAGCTTGGGGGACAAAATAGCCCAGCAGTACTTC.

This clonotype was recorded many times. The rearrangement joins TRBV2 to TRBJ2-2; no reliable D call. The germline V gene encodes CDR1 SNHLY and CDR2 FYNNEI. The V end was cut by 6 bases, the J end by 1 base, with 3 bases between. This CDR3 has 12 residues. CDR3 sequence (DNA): TGTGCCAGCAGGGGGAACACCGGGGAGCTGTTTTTT. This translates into CASRGNTGELFF.

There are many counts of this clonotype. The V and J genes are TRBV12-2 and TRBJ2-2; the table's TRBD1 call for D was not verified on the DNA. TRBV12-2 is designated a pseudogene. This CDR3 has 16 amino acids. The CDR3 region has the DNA TGTGCAAGTCGCTTTCCCCCGGACAGGGGTACCGGGGAGCTGTTTTTT. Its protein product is CASRFPPDRGTGELFF.

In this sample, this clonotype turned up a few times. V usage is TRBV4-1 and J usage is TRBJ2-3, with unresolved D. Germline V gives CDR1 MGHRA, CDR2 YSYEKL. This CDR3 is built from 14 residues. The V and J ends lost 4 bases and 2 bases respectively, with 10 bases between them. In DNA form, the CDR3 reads TGCGCCAGCAGCCCCAATCTCTCCACAGATACGCAGTATTTT. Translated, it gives CASSPNLSTDTQYF.

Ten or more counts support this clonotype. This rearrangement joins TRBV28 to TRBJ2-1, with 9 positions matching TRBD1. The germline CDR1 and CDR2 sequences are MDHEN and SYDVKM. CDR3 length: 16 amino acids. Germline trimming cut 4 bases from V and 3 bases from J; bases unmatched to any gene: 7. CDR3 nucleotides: TGTGCCAGCAGTTCTCACCCGGACAGGGGCTACAATGAGCAGTTCTTC. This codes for CASSSHPDRGYNEQFF.

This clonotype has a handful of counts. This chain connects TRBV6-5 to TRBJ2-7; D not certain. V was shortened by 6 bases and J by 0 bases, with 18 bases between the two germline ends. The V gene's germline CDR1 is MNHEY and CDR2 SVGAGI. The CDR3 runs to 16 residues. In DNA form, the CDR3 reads TGTGCCAGCAGCCCCCGTTGGCAGTGGAGCTCCTACGAGCAGTACTTC. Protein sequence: CASSPRWQWSSYEQYF.

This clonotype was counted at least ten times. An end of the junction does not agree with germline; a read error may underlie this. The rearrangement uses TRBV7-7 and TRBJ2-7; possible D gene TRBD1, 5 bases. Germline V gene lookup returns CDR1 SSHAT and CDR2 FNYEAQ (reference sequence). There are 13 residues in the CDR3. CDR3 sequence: CASSRQGATEQYF. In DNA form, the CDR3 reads TGTGCTAGCAGCCGTCAAGGGGCTACCGAGCAGTACTTC.

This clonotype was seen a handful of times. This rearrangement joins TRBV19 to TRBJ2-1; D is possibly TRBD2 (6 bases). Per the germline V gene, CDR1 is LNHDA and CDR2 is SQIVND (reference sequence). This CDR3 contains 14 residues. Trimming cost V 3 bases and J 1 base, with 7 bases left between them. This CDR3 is CASSIGRSYNEQFF. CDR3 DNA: TGTGCCAGTAGTATTGGGAGGTCCTACAATGAGCAGTTCTTC.

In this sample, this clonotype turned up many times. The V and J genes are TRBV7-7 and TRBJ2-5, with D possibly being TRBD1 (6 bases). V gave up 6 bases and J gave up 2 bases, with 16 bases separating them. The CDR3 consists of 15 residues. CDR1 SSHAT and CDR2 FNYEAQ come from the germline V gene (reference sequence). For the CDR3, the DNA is TGTGCCAGCAGTTCCGGCAGGGGATCGCAAGAGACCCAGTACTTC. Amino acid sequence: CASSSGRGSQETQYF.

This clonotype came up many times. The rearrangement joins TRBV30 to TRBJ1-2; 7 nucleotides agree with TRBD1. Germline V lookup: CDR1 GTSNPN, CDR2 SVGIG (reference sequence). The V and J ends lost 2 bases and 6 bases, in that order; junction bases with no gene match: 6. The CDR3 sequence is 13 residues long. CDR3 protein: CAWSRQGRDGYTF. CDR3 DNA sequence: TGTGCCTGGAGTCGACAGGGACGGGATGGCTACACCTTC.

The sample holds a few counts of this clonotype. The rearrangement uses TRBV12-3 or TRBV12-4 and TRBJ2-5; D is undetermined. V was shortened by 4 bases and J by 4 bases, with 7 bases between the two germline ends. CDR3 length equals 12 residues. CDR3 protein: CASSSSPETQYF. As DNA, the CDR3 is TGTGCCAGCAGTTCCAGTCCAGAGACCCAGTACTTC.

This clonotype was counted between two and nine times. This CDR3 reads CASSTGQGKGSPLHF. CDR3 sequence (DNA): TGTGCCAGCTCAACAGGACAGGGCAAGGGATCACCCCTCCACTTT. This sequence joins TRBV18 and TRBJ1-6; TRBD1 agrees at 8 bases. The CDR3 is 15 amino acids. With 5 bases clipped from V and 10 bases from J, the junction kept 10 bases outside the gene matches. From germline, CDR1 is KGHSH and CDR2 LQKENI.

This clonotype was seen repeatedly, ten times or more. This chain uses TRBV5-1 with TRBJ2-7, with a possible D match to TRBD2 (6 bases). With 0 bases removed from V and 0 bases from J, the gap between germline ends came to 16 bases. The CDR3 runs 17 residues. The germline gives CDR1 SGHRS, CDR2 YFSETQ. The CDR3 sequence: CASSLVRPGLHSYEQYF. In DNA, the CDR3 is TGCGCCAGCAGCTTGGTTCGGCCGGGACTCCACTCCTACGAGCAGTACTTC.

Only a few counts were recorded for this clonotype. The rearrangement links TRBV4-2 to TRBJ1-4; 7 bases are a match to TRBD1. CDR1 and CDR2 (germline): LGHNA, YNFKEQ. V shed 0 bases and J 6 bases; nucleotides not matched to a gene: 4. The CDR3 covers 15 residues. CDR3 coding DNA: TGTGCCAGCAGCCAAGACCCAGGACAGGATGAAAAACTGTTTTTT. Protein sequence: CASSQDPGQDEKLFF.

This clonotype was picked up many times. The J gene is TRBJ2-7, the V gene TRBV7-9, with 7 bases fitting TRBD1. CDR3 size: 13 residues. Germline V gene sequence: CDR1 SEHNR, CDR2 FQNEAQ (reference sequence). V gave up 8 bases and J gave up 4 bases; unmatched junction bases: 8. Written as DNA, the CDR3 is TGTGCCAGCCGACAGGGTGAAGGGTACGAGCAGTACTTC. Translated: CASRQGEGYEQYF.

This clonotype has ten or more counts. The CDR3 loop is CASSGGLAEPYEQYF. CDR3 bases: TGCGCCAGCAGTGGAGGGCTAGCGGAACCCTACGAGCAGTACTTC. This chain links TRBV10-1 with TRBJ2-7; 7 nucleotides align to TRBD2. The length of the CDR3 is 15 residues. Germline CDR1 and CDR2: WNHNN and SYGVQD (reference sequence). V trimming: 4 bases; J trimming: 2 bases; junction bases outside the gene matches: 8.

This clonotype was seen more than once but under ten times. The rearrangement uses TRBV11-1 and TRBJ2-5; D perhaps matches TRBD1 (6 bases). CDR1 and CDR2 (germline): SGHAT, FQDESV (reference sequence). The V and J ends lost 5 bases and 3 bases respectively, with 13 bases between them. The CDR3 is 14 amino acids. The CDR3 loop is CASSVRDKEETQYF. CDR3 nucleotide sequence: TGTGCCAGCAGCGTCCGGGACAAAGAAGAGACCCAGTACTTC.

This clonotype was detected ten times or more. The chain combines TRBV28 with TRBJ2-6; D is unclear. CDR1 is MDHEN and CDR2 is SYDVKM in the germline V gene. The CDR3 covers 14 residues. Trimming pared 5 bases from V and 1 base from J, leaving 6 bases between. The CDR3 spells CASSHRSGANVLTF. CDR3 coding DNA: TGTGCCAGCAGTCATAGGTCTGGGGCCAACGTCCTGACTTTC.

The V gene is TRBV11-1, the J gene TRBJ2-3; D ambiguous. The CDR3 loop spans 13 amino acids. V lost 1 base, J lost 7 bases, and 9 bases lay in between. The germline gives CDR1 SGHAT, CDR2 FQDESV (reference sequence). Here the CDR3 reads CASSLGSQNTQYF. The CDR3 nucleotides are TGTGCCAGCAGCTTAGGATCCCAGAATACGCAGTATTTT. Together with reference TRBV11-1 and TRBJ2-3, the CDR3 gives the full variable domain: EAEVAQSPRYKITEKSQAVAFWCDPISGHATLYWYRQILGQGPELLVQFQDESVVDDSQLPKDRFSAERLKGVDSTLKIQPAELGDSAMYLCASSLGSQNTQYFGPGTRLTVL.

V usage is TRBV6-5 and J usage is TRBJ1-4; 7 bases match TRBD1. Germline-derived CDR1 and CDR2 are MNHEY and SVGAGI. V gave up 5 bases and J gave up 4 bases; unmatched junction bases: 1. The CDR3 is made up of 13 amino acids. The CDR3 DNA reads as TGTGCCAGCAGTCAGGGGGATAATGAAAAACTGTTTTTT. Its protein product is CASSQGDNEKLFF.

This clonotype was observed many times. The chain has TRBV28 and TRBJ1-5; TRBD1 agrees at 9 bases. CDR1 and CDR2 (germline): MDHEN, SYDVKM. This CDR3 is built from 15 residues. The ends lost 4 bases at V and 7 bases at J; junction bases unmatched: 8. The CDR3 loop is CASSSSGTGMQPQHF. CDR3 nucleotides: TGTGCCAGCAGTTCGTCCGGGACAGGGATGCAGCCCCAGCATTTT. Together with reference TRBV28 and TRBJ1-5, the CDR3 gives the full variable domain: DVKVTQSSRYLVKRTGEKVFLECVQDMDHENMFWYRQDPGLGLRLIYFSYDVKMKEKGDIPEGYSVSREKKERFSLILESASTNQTSMYLCASSSSGTGMQPQHFGDGTRLSIL.

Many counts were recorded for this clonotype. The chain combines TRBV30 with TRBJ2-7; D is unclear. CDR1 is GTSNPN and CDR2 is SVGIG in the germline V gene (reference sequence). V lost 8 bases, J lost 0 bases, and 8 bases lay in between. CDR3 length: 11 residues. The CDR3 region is CALGHSYEQYF. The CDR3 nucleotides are TGTGCCCTTGGCCACTCCTACGAGCAGTACTTC.

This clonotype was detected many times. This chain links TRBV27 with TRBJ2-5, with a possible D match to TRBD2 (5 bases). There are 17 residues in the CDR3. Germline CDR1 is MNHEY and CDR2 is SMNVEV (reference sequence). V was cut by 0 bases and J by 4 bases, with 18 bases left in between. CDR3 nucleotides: TGTGCCAGCAGTTTATCGGGCAGGCCACAAAGCGGAGAGACCCAGTACTTC. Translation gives CASSLSGRPQSGETQYF.